This TCR beta chain emerged from a study of graft-versus-host responses after intestinal transplantation (dated by TCRdb to about 2021). Looking at the study overall: The transplants that recipients got were multivisceral, liver-intestinal, or isolated intestinal. To identify alloreactive clones, pre-transplant mixed lymphocyte reaction products were sequenced and then compared with unstimulated pre-transplant donor and recipient T cells. Donor T cell macrochimerism was defined as a peak of at least 4% donor T cells among recipient peripheral blood mononuclear cells. Every recipient was given anti-thymocyte globulin induction, then maintenance tacrolimus and steroids for about 3 years. Bulk TCR-beta CDR3 sequencing was used to track graft-versus-host and host-versus-graft alloreactive T cell clones in the graft, circulation and bone marrow after intestinal transplantation. The cohort enrolled approximately 24 intestinal transplant recipients, one of whom was a retransplant, and 3 patients without pretransplant specimens were excluded. Instead of going to the commercial service, samples from a few later patients were sequenced in-house on an Illumina MiSeq and processed with MiXCR. The investigation overall reported the following: GvH clones turned up in recipient bone marrow, with some appearing earlier in ileal mucosa or blood, a pattern consistent with an intestinal mucosal origin. Peak levels of circulating GvH clones were associated with declines in HvG clones early after transplant. In patients with donor T cell macrochimerism, the allografts had high GvH to HvG T cell clonal ratios. The relatively low number and heterogeneity of intestinal transplant patients limited the conclusions.

The sample's time point label is to be understood as: cells obtained before transplantation from donor or recipient. CD3+CD4+ and CD3+CD8+ populations were FACS-sorted from unstimulated pre-transplant donor and recipient cells taken from spleen or lymph nodes. In its sample, this clone was seen once. Its binding antigen is unknown. No base quality values were provided; no much bigger clone lies one nucleotide off. The CDR3 has 14 amino acids, counting the end cysteine and phenylalanine. Just CDR3 DNA is preserved here, 42 bases in frame from base 1. The library was prepared using the immunoSEQ multiplex PCR assay. For most patients, genomic DNA was isolated with the Qiagen DNeasy Blood and Tissue Kit and sent frozen to Adaptive Biotechnologies for TCR sequencing. High-throughput TCR-beta CDR3 sequencing of genomic DNA from most patients was performed by Adaptive Biotechnologies. The published analysis was carried out like this. TCR sequencing data for approximately 17 patients were retrieved from Adaptive's ImmunoSEQ software; a few other patients were processed with MiXCR and VDJtools. To correct CD4 versus CD8 sorting errors, sequences present in both subsets at a frequency ratio below 5:1 were removed. Because the origin of CDR3 nucleotide sequences shared between donor and recipient could not be assigned, those sequences were removed. To be classed as alloreactive, a clone needed at least 2-fold expansion over unstimulated cells and a minimum CFSE-low frequency of 0.002% (template counts) or 0.001% (read counts). Mappable clones were those detected in sequenced pre-transplant spleen, lymph node, or MLR CFSE-low populations of the donor or recipient. The cumulative frequency of alloreactive clones was calculated as a percentage of all sequences, weighted by copy number. TCRdb mirrors the immuneACCESS table, restricted to in-frame sequences. Some clones are absent from its copies; in checked studies, under half trace to an unresolved V gene, and the reason for the others is unknown. Clone size and the V and J calls come from that table; the DNA yielded D and trimming. The sample table holds tens of thousands of clones, of which 75% to 95% were seen once. Of the sample, roughly 5.5% is held by the ten largest clones.

The chain uses TRBV12-1 and TRBJ2-5; the table assigns TRBD1, which was not confirmed against the DNA. TRBV12-1 is labeled a pseudogene. The receptor comes from a human donor who received an intestinal transplant. The sequencing here drew on unstimulated CD8+ T cells sorted from spleen or lymph node cells, taken before intestinal transplant. The DNA is as follows: TGTGCCAGCAGCTTTGGGACAGGGGAAGAGACCCAGTACTTC. It translates as CASSFGTGEETQYF.